The 9 T cell receptor beta chains reported below all come from one sample, sequenced in a study of CD8 T cells in Susac syndrome. After extraction with the RNeasy kit, about 0.45 to 1 ug of the RNA was reverse transcribed using random hexamers. TCRdb used MiXCR to reprocess the immunoSEQ multiplex PCR reads, holding one entry per CDR3 protein. The sample shows about 84,000 distinct CDR3 sequences, about 93% of them seen only once. Sample: CD8+ T cells from PBMCs. The origin of the receptors is a human donor in good health.

J is TRBJ1-1 and V is TRBV2, with D hard to call. Germline values: CDR1 SNHLY, CDR2 FYNNEI. The CDR3 is 13 residues long. V lost 1 base, J lost 2 bases, and 5 bases lay in between. Here the CDR3 reads CASSEGRNTEAFF. The CDR3 nucleotides read TGTGCCAGCAGTGAAGGCAGAAACACTGAAGCTTTCTTT.

V gene TRBV20-1 combines with J gene TRBJ2-1, with 14 bases lining up with TRBD2. Germline V gene sequence: CDR1 DFQATT, CDR2 SNEGSKA (reference sequence). The length of the CDR3 is 15 residues. Losses at the gene ends were 1 base for V and 6 bases for J; bases not matched to a gene: 2. Written as DNA, the CDR3 is TGCAGTGCTAGAGCCGGGACTAGCGGGGGCAATGAGCAGTTCTTC. Its translation: CSARAGTSGGNEQFF.

V and J are TRBV9 and TRBJ1-3; perhaps TRBD1 as D (5 bases). Germline loops: CDR1 SGDLS, CDR2 YYNGEE. Trimming took 0 bases from V and 2 from J, leaving 9 bases between them. This CDR3 comprises 15 residues. CDR3 sequence (DNA): TGTGCCAGCAGCGTAGGGGGCGCTCCTGGAAACACCATATATTTT. It translates to CASSVGGAPGNTIYF. Combining the CDR3 with reference TRBV9 and TRBJ1-3 gives the whole variable domain DSGVTQTPKHLITATGQRVTLRCSPRSGDLSVYWYQQSLDQGLQFLIQYYNGEERAKGNILERFSAQQFPDLHSELNLSSLELGDSALYFCASSVGGAPGNTIYFGEGSWLTVV.

Comments on this clonotype: Because the CDR3's place on the DNA is in doubt, the DNA is left out and the CDR3 is given as listed by TCRdb. The CDR3 is CASSLGWGDGAYF. The chain employs TRBV6-5 and TRBJ2-7; the tabulated D call, TRBD1, remains unverified against the DNA. The CDR3 sequence runs 13 residues, both termini included. CDR1 MNHEY and CDR2 SVGAGI come from the germline V gene.

The DNA for the CDR3 is TGTGCCAGCAGCCTCACATACCCGGACAGGGATGGAAACACCATATATTTT. It encodes CASSLTYPDRDGNTIYF. The chain uses TRBV3-1 and TRBJ1-3; 8 bases agree with TRBD1. This CDR3 region has 17 residues. V shed 4 bases, J shed 3 bases, and the junction held 11 bases outside the gene matches. Germline V gene data show CDR1 as LGHDT and CDR2 as YNNKEL (reference sequence).

The chain combines TRBV5-4 with TRBJ2-2, with 10 nucleotides matching TRBD1. CDR1 and CDR2 (germline): SGHNT, YYREEE (reference sequence). The trim removed 1 base at V and 6 bases at J, leaving 6 bases unmatched. The CDR3 has 16 residues. The CDR3: CASSLTGTGVSGELFF. CDR3 nucleotide sequence: TGTGCCAGCAGCTTGACCGGGACAGGGGTTTCCGGGGAGCTGTTTTTT.

This clonotype was seen just once. V gene TRBV6-6 combines with J gene TRBJ2-3; 7 bases are shared with TRBD1. This CDR3 is 14 amino acids long. Germline CDR1 and CDR2: MNHNY and SVGAGI (reference sequence). V dropped 6 bases and J dropped 1; count of bases not matched to a gene: 4. DNA of the CDR3: TGTGCCAGCAGCCACAGGGGAGGCACAGATACGCAGTATTTT. Protein sequence: CASSHRGGTDTQYF.

V gene TRBV7-9 combines with J gene TRBJ2-3; D unresolved. V was trimmed by 4 bases and J by 8 bases, leaving 16 bases between them. The CDR3 is 14 residues long. Germline CDR1 SEHNR, CDR2 FQNEAQ (reference sequence). CDR3 region: CASSSPRVGFTQYF. Here the CDR3 DNA reads TGTGCCAGCAGCTCCCCCCGGGTAGGATTTACGCAGTATTTT.

This clonotype appeared once. This chain uses TRBV5-6 with TRBJ1-6; maybe TRBD1 (6 bases). CDR1 SGHDT and CDR2 YYEEEE come from the germline V gene. V lost 4 bases and J lost 9, with 20 bases in between. The length of the CDR3 is 16 residues. The DNA for the CDR3 is TGTGCCAGCAGCGTATACCAGGGGCCGAAGAGTTCACCCCTCCACTTT. Translating gives CASSVYQGPKSSPLHF.